The text below deals with one T cell receptor (beta chain). Its antigen is unidentified. This sample is drawn from a study of beta chain features in type 1 diabetes. Since all of the isolated RNA was reverse transcribed, expressed TCRB transcripts were what got sequenced. Generated by immunoSEQ multiplex PCR, the TCRdb table keeps only in-frame clones and is missing some. The table lists 10,000 to 15,000 clones, under 50% of them singletons. Overall study findings and caveats: The naive, central memory and Treg TCRB repertoires looked more alike in patients than they did in healthy donors. There was no resolution here of whether HLA type influences TCRB rearrangement. Type 1 diabetes patients had moderately but significantly shorter TCRB CDR3s in all four CD4+ subsets.

The receptor comes from a man aged 18 to 35 in good health. The sample taken for sequencing was stem cell memory CD4+ T cells from blood.

This CDR3 reads CASSFAGTEGYTF. The CDR3 DNA sequence: TGCGCCAGCAGCTTTGCTGGGACAGAAGGCTACACCTTC. The gene calls are TRBV5-1 and TRBJ1-2; 7 bases fit TRBD1. Germline V gives CDR1 SGHRS, CDR2 YFSETQ. The CDR3 is made up of 13 amino acids. The V and J ends lost 2 bases and 8 bases, in that order; junction bases with no gene match: 6.